This T cell receptor (beta chain) stems from a study of preoperative IRX-2 immunotherapy in early breast cancer. Treatment of the sample: preoperative locoregional IRX-2 cytokine immunotherapy. Preoperative locoregional IRX-2 cytokine immunotherapy was tested in the phase Ib source study. Sequencing used immunoSEQ multiplex PCR; TCRdb keeps in-frame clones, though not all of them. The table lists approximately 98,000 clones, 86% of them singletons, with roughly 2% in the top ten. Trimming took 2 bases from V and 4 from J, leaving 11 bases between them. Germline V gene lookup returns CDR1 SGHRS and CDR2 YFSETQ. The CDR3 totals 14 residues.

The sequence derives from a human donor with breast cancer. The chain uses TRBV5-1 and TRBJ2-3; D is ambiguous. The source material was tumor tissue, sampled after IRX-2 immunotherapy. CDR3 nucleotides: TGCGCCAGCAGCTTCCAGCGAGAGGCAGATACGCAGTATTTT. This translates into CASSFQREADTQYF.